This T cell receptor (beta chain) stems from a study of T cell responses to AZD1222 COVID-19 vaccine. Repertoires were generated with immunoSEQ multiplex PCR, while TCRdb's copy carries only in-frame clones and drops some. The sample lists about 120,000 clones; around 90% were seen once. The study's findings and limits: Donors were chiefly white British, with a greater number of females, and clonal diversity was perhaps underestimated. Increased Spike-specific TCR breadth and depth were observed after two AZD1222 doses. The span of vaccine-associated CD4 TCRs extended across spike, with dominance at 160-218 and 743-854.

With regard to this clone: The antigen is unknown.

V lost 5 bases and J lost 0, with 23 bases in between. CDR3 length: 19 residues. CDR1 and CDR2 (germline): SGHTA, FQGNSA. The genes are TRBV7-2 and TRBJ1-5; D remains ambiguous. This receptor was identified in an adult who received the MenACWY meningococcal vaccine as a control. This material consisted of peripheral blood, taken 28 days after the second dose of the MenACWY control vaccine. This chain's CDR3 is CASSTYFDPAHDSNQPQHF. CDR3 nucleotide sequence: TGTGCCAGCAGCACTTATTTCGATCCGGCTCATGATAGCAATCAGCCCCAGCATTTT.